The next 30 T cell receptor beta chains were all read from a single sample in a study of patients and donors after allogeneic stem cell transplantation. TCRdb redid the calling of the RT-PCR reads with MiXCR, one entry per CDR3 protein. The sample has about 960,000 distinct CDR3 sequences; about 20% are singletons. The specimen was blood, either unsorted or a sorted T cell fraction (not recorded which). These receptors all stem from a human donor who was either an allogeneic HSCT recipient or a stem cell or donor lymphocyte infusion donor (not recorded which). It is not recorded whose cells these are; they may come from a transplant donor.

The sample holds a few counts of this clonotype. CDR3 in amino acids: CASSLTPQGGYGYTF. The CDR3 DNA reads as TGTGCCAGCAGTTTAACCCCGCAGGGAGGCTATGGCTACACCTTC. The V call is TRBV27, the J call TRBJ1-2, with a weak D call TRBD1 (5 bases). CDR1 MNHEY and CDR2 SMNVEV come from the germline V gene (reference sequence). CDR3 size: 15 residues. Trimming removed 2 bases at V and 4 bases at J, with 14 bases between.

This clonotype was detected many times. DNA for the CDR3: TGTGCCAGCACGGGAGGAAAACCGTACAATGAGCAGTTCTTC. It specifies CASTGGKPYNEQFF. This chain joins TRBV12-3 or TRBV12-4 and TRBJ2-1; 7 bases line up with TRBD2. V lost 7 bases to trimming and J lost 4 bases; unmatched junction nucleotides: 7. This CDR3 has 14 residues.

V and J are TRBV6-1 and TRBJ1-2; possible D gene TRBD1, 5 bases. The germline gives CDR1 MNHNS, CDR2 SASEGT. V was trimmed by 3 bases and J by 7 bases, leaving 12 bases between them. The CDR3 is 13 amino acids. CDR3 nucleotide sequence: TGTGCCAGCAGTGATCGGGGAGGGGTTGGCTACACCTTC. Its protein product is CASSDRGGVGYTF.

The chain recombines TRBV30 with TRBJ1-5; weak D call: TRBD1 (6 bases). CDR1 is GTSNPN and CDR2 is SVGIG in the germline V gene (reference sequence). V was cut by 2 bases and J by 1 base, with 12 bases left in between. The CDR3 length is 15 residues. CDR3 in DNA: TGTGCCTGGAGTAGAGGGCAGGGGAGCAATCAGCCCCAGCATTTT. This sequence encodes CAWSRGQGSNQPQHF. The variable domain in full, with the rest retrieved from reference TRBV30 and TRBJ1-5, is SQTIHQWPATLVQPVGSPLSLECTVEGTSNPNLYWYRQAAGRGLQLLFYSVGIGQISSEVPQNLSASRPQDRQFILSSKKLLLSDSGFYLCAWSRGQGSNQPQHFGDGTRLSIL.

This clonotype was recorded a few times. The V gene is TRBV6-5, the J gene TRBJ2-1; D possibly corresponds to TRBD2 (6 bases). The CDR3 spans 16 residues. Germline V gives CDR1 MNHEY, CDR2 SVGAGI. V shed 0 bases and J shed 8 bases, with 17 bases lying between them. As DNA, the CDR3 is TGTGCCAGCAGTTACTCCGGGAGCCGGAGCCGCGATGAGCAGTTCTTC. Residues: CASSYSGSRSRDEQFF.

This clonotype was detected only a few times. V usage is TRBV20-1 and J usage is TRBJ2-7; either TRBD1 or TRBD2 may supply D (6 bases each). The CDR3 is 13 residues long. Germline V lookup: CDR1 DFQATT, CDR2 SNEGSKA (reference sequence). V lost 6 bases and J lost 7, with 19 bases in between. The CDR3 region is CSAFKIRGGEQYF. CDR3 nucleotide sequence: TGCAGTGCCTTCAAAATAAGAGGGGGGGAGCAGTACTTC.

This clonotype was seen a few times. V and J are TRBV5-1 and TRBJ1-2, with 8 bases matching TRBD1. V was clipped by 2 bases and J by 0 bases; unmatched bases: 6. Germline-derived CDR1 and CDR2 are SGHRS and YFSETQ. The CDR3 extends over 16 amino acids. The CDR3 protein is CASSFGTGLANYGYTF. The CDR3, as DNA: TGCGCCAGCAGCTTTGGGACAGGACTAGCTAACTATGGCTACACCTTC. The full variable domain, completed using reference TRBV5-1 and TRBJ1-2, is KAGVTQTPRYLIKTRGQQVTLSCSPISGHRSVSWYQQTPGQGLQFLFEYFSETQRNKGNFPGRFSGRQFSNSRSEMNVSTLELGDSALYLCASSFGTGLANYGYTFGSGTRLTVV.

This clonotype has just a few counts. The rearrangement uses TRBV4-3 and TRBJ2-2; TRBD2 might be the D (6 bases). Germline V gene lookup returns CDR1 LGHNA and CDR2 YSLEER. The CDR3 runs 17 residues. V was cut by 0 bases and J by 0 bases, with 11 bases left in between. The CDR3 sequence is CASSQEEIAANTGELFF. CDR3 DNA: TGCGCCAGCAGCCAAGAGGAAATAGCGGCGAACACCGGGGAGCTGTTTTTT.

There are a few counts of this clonotype. J is TRBJ2-5 and V is TRBV2, with TRBD2 matching over 7 bases. V trimming: 6 bases; J trimming: 1 base; junction bases outside the gene matches: 8. The CDR3 consists of 15 residues. The germline gives CDR1 SNHLY, CDR2 FYNNEI. CDR3 DNA: TGTGCCAGCAGCGACTTGAGCGGGATCCAAGAGACCCAGTACTTC. Translation: CASSDLSGIQETQYF.

The rearrangement uses TRBV12-3 or TRBV12-4 and TRBJ2-1; 7 bases are a match to TRBD2. The trim removed 4 bases at V and 4 bases at J, leaving 10 bases unmatched. The CDR3 is 16 amino acids. The CDR3 bases are TGTGCCAGCAGTTCCCGGGGTAGCGGGCATTACAATGAGCAGTTCTTC. Its translation is CASSSRGSGHYNEQFF.

This clonotype turned up a few times. The rearrangement links TRBV12-3 or TRBV12-4 to TRBJ2-5, with 10 positions matching TRBD2. The CDR3 extends over 17 amino acids. After removal of 1 base from V and 4 bases from J, the junction contained 9 bases not matched to a gene. The CDR3 loop reads CASSLVTSGALSETQYF. The CDR3 DNA sequence: TGTGCCAGCAGTTTAGTAACTAGCGGGGCACTATCAGAGACCCAGTACTTC.

This clonotype was detected a few times. V usage is TRBV21-1 and J usage is TRBJ2-1; TRBD2 is the table's D call, not checked against the DNA. TRBV21-1 is noted as a pseudogene. This CDR3 has 11 residues. CDR3 coding DNA: TGTGCCAGCCCGCTAGGGGGGGGGGAGTTCTTC. This codes for CASPLGGGEFF.

This sequence joins TRBV6-1 and TRBJ2-7; possibly TRBD2 for D (7 bases). There are 15 residues in the CDR3. V was cut by 6 bases and J by 2 bases, with 17 bases left in between. Per the germline V gene, CDR1 is MNHNS and CDR2 is SASEGT. CDR3 nucleotide sequence: TGTGCCAGCAGGACGAGGGGGGGCCCTACCTACGAGCAGTACTTC. It codes for CASRTRGGPTYEQYF.

The V gene is TRBV7-9, the J gene TRBJ2-1; 8 nucleotides line up with TRBD1. This CDR3 contains 17 residues. After removal of 3 bases from V and 4 bases from J, the junction contained 11 bases not matched to a gene. Germline CDR1 reads SEHNR; CDR2 reads FQNEAQ (reference sequence). The CDR3 nucleotides are TGTGCCAGCAGCTTGGGGCCTTACCGACAGGGGTACAATGAGCAGTTCTTC. Translating gives CASSLGPYRQGYNEQFF.

This clonotype was seen a few times. V gene TRBV6-2 or TRBV6-3 combines with J gene TRBJ2-2; 7 bases are shared with TRBD2. With V trimmed by 6 bases and J by 3 bases, 10 bases remained unmatched. The germline V gene has CDR1 MNHEY and CDR2 SVGEGT. The CDR3 has 16 residues. The CDR3 sequence is CASRPPGLEYTGELFF. CDR3 coding DNA: TGTGCCAGCAGACCACCTGGACTAGAATACACCGGGGAGCTGTTTTTT.

In its sample, this clonotype was seen a few times. This rearrangement joins TRBV7-9 to TRBJ1-1, with unresolved D. The germline V gene encodes CDR1 SEHNR and CDR2 FQNEAQ (reference sequence). The CDR3 loop spans 15 amino acids. Trimming cost V 7 bases and J 7 bases, with 22 bases left between them. CDR3 amino acids: CASTPRSGTPGEAFF. The CDR3 nucleotides are TGTGCCAGCACCCCCAGATCCGGTACCCCAGGTGAAGCTTTCTTT.

This chain connects TRBV5-6 to TRBJ2-5; D might be TRBD1 or TRBD2, each matching 6 bases. This CDR3 comprises 15 residues. The germline V gene encodes CDR1 SGHDT and CDR2 YYEEEE. Trimming left V 2 bases short and J 4 bases short, with 15 bases between. The CDR3 reads CASSFYGGQGETQYF. The DNA for the CDR3 is TGTGCCAGCAGCTTCTATGGGGGGCAGGGAGAGACCCAGTACTTC.

The table lists this clonotype with many counts. The chain couples TRBV12-3 or TRBV12-4 to TRBJ1-3, with 7 bases that match TRBD1. V lost 2 bases to trimming and J lost 1 base; unmatched junction nucleotides: 8. This CDR3 has 17 amino acids. The chain's CDR3 is CASSLRDRVQSGNTIYF. For the CDR3, the DNA is TGTGCCAGCAGTTTACGAGACAGGGTACAGTCTGGAAACACCATATATTTT.

The chain couples TRBV11-2 to TRBJ2-6; D remains ambiguous. The germline V and J ends were trimmed by 1 base and 1 base, with 14 bases remaining between them. CDR1 and CDR2 (germline): SGHAT, FQNNGV. The CDR3 has 18 residues. The CDR3 nucleotides are TGTGCCAGCAGCTTAGGGGCCACCCTGCGGTCTGGGGCCAACGTCCTGACTTTC. This codes for CASSLGATLRSGANVLTF.

V usage is TRBV5-1 and J usage is TRBJ2-1; D not certain. The CDR3 is 15 amino acids. Germline loops: CDR1 SGHRS, CDR2 YFSETQ. Trimming stripped 1 base from V and 10 bases from J, with 18 bases between. The CDR3 region is CASSLIGLEAKEQFF. In DNA form, the CDR3 reads TGCGCCAGCAGCTTGATAGGTCTAGAGGCAAAGGAGCAGTTCTTC.

The rearrangement uses TRBV5-6 and TRBJ1-5; 11 positions agree with TRBD1. The germline V gene encodes CDR1 SGHDT and CDR2 YYEEEE. This CDR3 has 16 amino acids. V was clipped by 2 bases and J by 2 bases; unmatched bases: 3. This CDR3 is CASSFGTGGGNQPQHF. The CDR3 region has the DNA TGTGCCAGCAGCTTTGGGACAGGGGGGGGCAATCAGCCCCAGCATTTT. The full variable domain, its missing parts supplied by reference TRBV5-6 and TRBJ1-5, is DAGVTQSPTHLIKTRGQQVTLRCSPKSGHDTVSWYQQALGQGPQFIFQYYEEEERQRGNFPDRFSGHQFPNYSSELNVNALLLGDSALYLCASSFGTGGGNQPQHFGDGTRLSIL.

The count of this clonotype is one. The chain recombines TRBV11-1 with TRBJ2-7, with 8 bases lining up with TRBD1. CDR1 is SGHAT and CDR2 is FQDESV in the germline V gene (reference sequence). J gave up 1 base and V 4 bases, and 15 bases lay outside the gene matches. This CDR3 has 18 residues. CDR3 coding DNA: TGTGCCAGCAGCTCGGCAGCCCCAGACAGGGGATCTTCCTACGAGCAGTACTTC. The encoded protein is CASSSAAPDRGSSYEQYF.

This clonotype was seen only a few times. The V gene is TRBV4-3, the J gene TRBJ2-3; TRBD1 is a possible D gene (5 bases). The V and J ends lost 0 bases and 14 bases respectively, with 24 bases between them. CDR3 length equals 16 residues. Per the germline V gene, CDR1 is LGHNA and CDR2 is YSLEER. The CDR3 here is CASSQDRKGFWPPLYF. For the CDR3, the DNA is TGCGCCAGCAGCCAAGATCGTAAGGGGTTCTGGCCCCCGCTGTATTTT.

This sequence joins TRBV20-1 and TRBJ1-2; no definite D call. V lost 6 bases and J 8 bases, leaving 19 bases between the germline ends. The CDR3 has 13 residues. Germline values: CDR1 DFQATT, CDR2 SNEGSKA (reference sequence). The CDR3 DNA sequence: TGCAGTGCCCGGCCTACAGATCGGCGGGGCTACACCTTC. As protein: CSARPTDRRGYTF.

V gene TRBV5-1 combines with J gene TRBJ1-1; no reliable D call. The V gene lost 6 bases and the J gene lost 1 base, with 13 bases spanning the gap. CDR3 length: 14 amino acids. CDR1 is SGHRS and CDR2 is YFSETQ in the germline V gene. The CDR3 loop reads CASNGPRANTEAFF. The CDR3 nucleotides read TGCGCCAGCAATGGTCCGAGGGCGAACACTGAAGCTTTCTTT.

The chain has TRBV5-6 and TRBJ2-7; the match to TRBD1 covers 12 bases. Germline CDR1 and CDR2: SGHDT and YYEEEE. The CDR3 loop spans 15 amino acids. V was pared by 4 bases and J by 6 bases, with 8 bases of the junction left unmatched. The CDR3 nucleotides are TGTGCCAGCAGCGCCCCGGGACAGGGGGCTGGCGAGCAGTACTTC. The encoded protein is CASSAPGQGAGEQYF.

This clonotype has just a few counts. V usage is TRBV7-2 and J usage is TRBJ2-5; D tentatively fits TRBD1 or TRBD2 (5 bases each). Trimming pared 4 bases from V and 1 base from J, leaving 10 bases between. This CDR3 comprises 14 residues. Germline V gene sequence: CDR1 SGHTA, CDR2 FQGNSA. CDR3 region: CASSWGRSQETQYF. The CDR3 region has the DNA TGTGCCAGCAGCTGGGGACGGTCCCAAGAGACCCAGTACTTC.

This chain joins TRBV5-1 and TRBJ2-1, with a tentative D call TRBD2 (7 bases). Germline CDR1 and CDR2: SGHRS and YFSETQ. V lost 7 bases, J lost 7 bases, and 24 bases lay in between. The CDR3 runs 16 residues. As DNA, the CDR3 is TGCGCCAGCGGTTCCCGGGAGGTTGGGGACACGAATGAGCAGTTCTTC. It is translated as CASGSREVGDTNEQFF.

The chain employs TRBV7-2 and TRBJ2-5; 9 nucleotides agree with TRBD1. J lost 4 bases, V lost 5 bases, and 8 bases had no gene match. This CDR3 has 15 residues. Germline-derived CDR1 and CDR2 are SGHTA and FQGNSA. The CDR3 here is CASSQQGADGETQYF. Here the CDR3 DNA reads TGTGCCAGCAGCCAACAGGGGGCTGACGGAGAGACCCAGTACTTC.

This clonotype was observed a few times. J is TRBJ2-3 and V is TRBV20-1, with D unclear. Trimming removed 6 bases at V and 1 base at J, with 14 bases between. Germline loops: CDR1 DFQATT, CDR2 SNEGSKA (reference sequence). The CDR3 consists of 14 residues. The CDR3 protein is CSASGPGRTDTQYF. CDR3 nucleotides: TGCAGTGCCTCCGGCCCGGGCCGCACAGATACGCAGTATTTT.